This entry concerns a single TCR beta chain. The antigen is undetermined. The data were produced by immunoSEQ multiplex PCR, yet TCRdb's version contains in-frame clones alone and is incomplete. The sample includes 110,000 to 150,000 clones, about 92% of them seen just once. The V gene's germline CDR1 is MGHRA and CDR2 YSYEKL. V was pared by 0 bases and J by 6 bases, with 12 bases between. The CDR3 has 14 residues. This entry comes from a study of T cell responses to AZD1222 COVID-19 vaccine. Whole-study findings and limits: Repertoires were sampled only after the peak T cell response. Only five to seven individuals given AZD1222 were seropositive at baseline. Regions left unmutated in variants are reportedly the target of nearly half of spike-specific TCRs.

V and J are TRBV4-1 and TRBJ2-7; possibly TRBD2 for D (5 bases). This clonotype originated in an adult in good health. This material consisted of peripheral blood, taken on day 0 of AZD1222 vaccination. CDR3 DNA sequence: TGCGCCAGCAGCCAAGATTCGGGGTACGGCGAGCAGTACTTC. The encoded protein is CASSQDSGYGEQYF.